A selection of T cell receptor beta chains follows, all from one sample in a study of blood T cell repertoires in COVID-19. Method: immunoSEQ multiplex PCR; TCRdb's copy keeps in-frame clones and lacks some. The repertoire holds 300,000 to 400,000 clones, about 85% seen once, with around 2% in the top ten. Sequences were obtained from PBMCs or T cells enriched from blood (not recorded which). The receptors were sampled from a woman aged 25 to 39 who had been exposed to COVID-19. Each CDR3 is given with its conserved first and last residue. D genes are given only for firm matches. The size entry is marked missing in some rows and otherwise reads once, few, many or a size class.

d_call: TRBD1; j_call: TRBJ1-2; v_call: TRBV25-1; clone_size: .; cdr3_aa: CASSSDRVYGYTF; cdr3_nt: TGTGCCAGCAGTTCGGACAGGGTCTATGGCTACACCTTC
d_call: TRBD1; j_call: TRBJ1-2; v_call: TRBV11-2; clone_size: few; cdr3_aa: CASSSTGTNYGYTF; cdr3_nt: TGTGCCAGCAGCTCGACAGGGACTAACTATGGCTACACCTTC
d_call: .; j_call: TRBJ1-1; v_call: TRBV7-9; clone_size: .; cdr3_aa: CAIIQGRNTEAFF; cdr3_nt: TGTGCCATCATACAGGGAAGGAACACTGAAGCTTTCTTT
d_call: .; j_call: TRBJ1-2; v_call: TRBV9; clone_size: .; cdr3_aa: CASSVISGNGYTF; cdr3_nt: TGTGCCAGCAGCGTCATCTCAGGGAATGGCTACACCTTC
d_call: TRBD1; j_call: TRBJ2-7; v_call: TRBV7-9; clone_size: .; cdr3_aa: CASSLGSPGQGFSYEQYF; cdr3_nt: TGTGCCAGCAGCTTGGGCAGCCCTGGACAGGGCTTCTCCTACGAGCAGTACTTC
d_call: TRBD1; j_call: TRBJ1-6; v_call: TRBV11-2; clone_size: .; cdr3_aa: CASSSQGAGSPLHF; cdr3_nt: TGTGCCAGCAGCTCCCAGGGGGCTGGTTCACCCCTCCACTTT
d_call: .; j_call: TRBJ1-3; v_call: TRBV4-3; clone_size: .; cdr3_aa: CASSQVYNSGNTIYF; cdr3_nt: TGCGCCAGCAGCCAAGTATATAACTCTGGAAACACCATATATTTT
d_call: .; j_call: TRBJ1-3; v_call: TRBV19; clone_size: once; cdr3_aa: CASSWTQGSGNTIYF; cdr3_nt: TGTGCCAGTAGCTGGACACAGGGTTCGGGAAACACCATATATTTT
d_call: TRBD1; j_call: TRBJ1-5; v_call: TRBV2; clone_size: .; cdr3_aa: CASSAQGAGNQPQHF; cdr3_nt: TGTGCCAGCAGCGCCCAGGGGGCTGGCAATCAGCCCCAGCATTTT
d_call: TRBD1; j_call: TRBJ2-7; v_call: TRBV7-2; clone_size: few; cdr3_aa: CASSFGTGEYEQYF; cdr3_nt: TGTGCCAGCAGCTTCGGGACAGGGGAATACGAGCAGTACTTC
d_call: .; j_call: TRBJ2-3; v_call: TRBV19; clone_size: .; cdr3_aa: CASSGVPSDTQYF; cdr3_nt: TGTGCCAGTAGTGGAGTACCCTCCGATACGCAGTATTTT
d_call: TRBD2; j_call: TRBJ2-1; v_call: TRBV11-2; clone_size: .; cdr3_aa: CASRATSGRFYNEQFF; cdr3_nt: TGTGCCAGCAGGGCAACTAGCGGGAGGTTCTACAATGAGCAGTTCTTC
d_call: .; j_call: TRBJ1-3; v_call: TRBV28; clone_size: once; cdr3_aa: CASSLYTGISGNTIYF; cdr3_nt: TGTGCCAGCAGTCTCTATACGGGGATCTCTGGAAACACCATATATTTT
d_call: TRBD1; j_call: TRBJ1-5; v_call: TRBV5-1; clone_size: .; cdr3_aa: CASSPTGQDKPQHF; cdr3_nt: TGCGCCAGCAGCCCTACGGGACAGGATAAGCCCCAGCATTTT
d_call: TRBD1; j_call: TRBJ1-1; v_call: TRBV2; clone_size: few; cdr3_aa: CASRWTGPISEAFF; cdr3_nt: TGTGCCAGCAGATGGACAGGTCCCATCTCTGAAGCTTTCTTT
d_call: .; j_call: TRBJ1-1; v_call: TRBV29-1; clone_size: .; cdr3_aa: CSVVTGNTEAFF; cdr3_nt: TGCAGCGTGGTTACAGGGAACACTGAAGCTTTCTTT
d_call: TRBD2; j_call: TRBJ2-2; v_call: TRBV9; clone_size: .; cdr3_aa: CASSVSGGGSTGELFF; cdr3_nt: TGTGCCAGCAGCGTCAGTGGCGGGGGGTCAACCGGGGAGCTGTTTTTT
d_call: .; j_call: TRBJ1-1; v_call: TRBV30; clone_size: .; cdr3_aa: CAWSVLSGDEAFF; cdr3_nt: TGTGCCTGGAGTGTACTTTCGGGGGATGAAGCTTTCTTT
d_call: TRBD1; j_call: TRBJ1-2; v_call: TRBV7-8; clone_size: .; cdr3_aa: CASSAQGDGYTF; cdr3_nt: TGTGCCAGCAGCGCACAGGGGGATGGCTACACCTTC
d_call: TRBD2; j_call: TRBJ2-5; v_call: TRBV5-1; clone_size: .; cdr3_aa: CASSLQGEGETQYF; cdr3_nt: TGCGCCAGCAGCTTGCAAGGGGAGGGAGAGACCCAGTACTTC
d_call: .; j_call: TRBJ2-7; v_call: TRBV7-8; clone_size: .; cdr3_aa: CASSFFRGYEQYF; cdr3_nt: TGTGCCAGCAGCTTCTTTCGGGGCTACGAGCAGTACTTC
d_call: TRBD1; j_call: TRBJ1-2; v_call: TRBV5-1; clone_size: .; cdr3_aa: CASSLPDRVEGYTF; cdr3_nt: TGCGCCAGCAGCTTACCGGACAGGGTTGAAGGCTACACCTTC
d_call: TRBD1; j_call: TRBJ2-7; v_call: TRBV6-5; clone_size: .; cdr3_aa: CASIRAPGQVAYTDF; cdr3_nt: TGTGCCAGCATAAGGGCCCCGGGACAGGTTGCCTACACCGACTTC
d_call: TRBD1; j_call: TRBJ2-2; v_call: TRBV6-5; clone_size: .; cdr3_aa: CATTRQGNTGELFF; cdr3_nt: TGTGCCACCACAAGACAGGGCAACACCGGGGAGCTGTTTTTT
d_call: TRBD2; j_call: TRBJ2-3; v_call: TRBV3-1/TRBV3-2; clone_size: .; cdr3_aa: CASSQSGGAIPQYF; cdr3_nt: TGTGCCAGCAGCCAAAGCGGGGGGGCTATCCCGCAGTATTTT
d_call: TRBD1; j_call: TRBJ2-2; v_call: TRBV7-9; clone_size: .; cdr3_aa: CASSSGTGENTGELFF; cdr3_nt: TGTGCCAGCAGCTCCGGGACAGGGGAGAACACCGGGGAGCTGTTTTTT
d_call: .; j_call: TRBJ2-3; v_call: TRBV9; clone_size: .; cdr3_aa: CASRGGTDTQYF; cdr3_nt: TGTGCCAGCAGGGGGGGTACAGATACGCAGTATTTT
d_call: TRBD1; j_call: TRBJ1-2; v_call: TRBV3-1/TRBV3-2; clone_size: .; cdr3_aa: CASSQGQGTYGYTF; cdr3_nt: TGTGCCAGCAGCCAAGGACAGGGGACCTATGGCTACACCTTC
d_call: .; j_call: TRBJ2-3; v_call: TRBV5-1; clone_size: few; cdr3_aa: CASSSRTGDTQYF; cdr3_nt: TGCGCCAGCAGCTCACGGACGGGGGATACGCAGTATTTT
d_call: TRBD2; j_call: TRBJ2-3; v_call: TRBV28; clone_size: .; cdr3_aa: CASSLSASGNTDTQYF; cdr3_nt: TGTGCCAGCAGTTTAAGCGCTAGCGGTAACACAGATACGCAGTATTTT
d_call: .; j_call: TRBJ1-1; v_call: TRBV20-1; clone_size: .; cdr3_aa: CSAKSQSEAFF; cdr3_nt: TGCAGTGCTAAATCACAGTCTGAAGCTTTCTTT
d_call: TRBD2; j_call: TRBJ2-1; v_call: TRBV14; clone_size: .; cdr3_aa: CASSREGLTTYNEQFF; cdr3_nt: TGTGCCAGCAGCCGAGAGGGACTAACCACCTACAATGAGCAGTTCTTC
d_call: TRBD1; j_call: TRBJ1-5; v_call: TRBV12-3/TRBV12-4; clone_size: .; cdr3_aa: CASSVDRVQPQHF; cdr3_nt: TGTGCCAGCAGCGTAGACAGGGTTCAGCCCCAGCATTTT
d_call: .; j_call: TRBJ1-1; v_call: TRBV10-1; clone_size: .; cdr3_aa: CALENGVCTEAFF; cdr3_nt: TGCGCCCTCGAGAACGGTGTTTGCACTGAAGCTTTCTTT
d_call: TRBD2; j_call: TRBJ2-2; v_call: TRBV9; clone_size: .; cdr3_aa: CASSVGTAGAGGELFF; cdr3_nt: TGTGCCAGCAGCGTAGGGACAGCGGGAGCGGGCGGGGAGCTGTTTTTT
d_call: .; j_call: TRBJ2-1; v_call: TRBV3-1/TRBV3-2; clone_size: once; cdr3_aa: CASSKTGQFNEQFF; cdr3_nt: TGTGCCAGCAGTAAAACTGGACAGTTTAACGAGCAGTTCTTC
d_call: .; j_call: TRBJ1-2; v_call: TRBV28; clone_size: once; cdr3_aa: CASSLRWISGYTF; cdr3_nt: TGTGCCAGCAGTTTGAGGTGGATAAGTGGCTACACCTTC
d_call: .; j_call: TRBJ1-1; v_call: TRBV6-5; clone_size: .; cdr3_aa: CASTRQPMTEAFF; cdr3_nt: TGTGCCAGCACCCGACAACCCATGACTGAAGCTTTCTTT
d_call: .; j_call: TRBJ1-1; v_call: TRBV3-1/TRBV3-2; clone_size: .; cdr3_aa: CASSQGLENTEAFF; cdr3_nt: TGTGCCAGCAGCCAAGGACTTGAGAACACTGAAGCTTTCTTT
d_call: .; j_call: TRBJ1-5; v_call: TRBV19; clone_size: .; cdr3_aa: CASILSGGARGNQPQHF; cdr3_nt: TGTGCCAGTATCCTCTCGGGGGGGGCGCGGGGCAATCAGCCCCAGCATTTT
d_call: .; j_call: TRBJ1-2; v_call: TRBV29-1; clone_size: .; cdr3_aa: CSVLPSLGGSIFGYTF; cdr3_nt: TGCAGCGTTTTACCGAGCCTTGGGGGGTCCATATTTGGCTACACCTTC
d_call: .; j_call: TRBJ1-1; v_call: TRBV7-9; clone_size: .; cdr3_aa: CASSLGQNTEAFF; cdr3_nt: TGTGCCAGCAGCTTAGGGCAGAATACTGAAGCTTTCTTT
d_call: .; j_call: TRBJ1-1; v_call: TRBV10-3; clone_size: few; cdr3_aa: CATSPGQMNTEAFF; cdr3_nt: TGTGCCACCTCCCCAGGGCAGATGAACACTGAAGCTTTCTTT
d_call: .; j_call: TRBJ2-5; v_call: TRBV28; clone_size: .; cdr3_aa: CASSPRFGGTQYF; cdr3_nt: TGTGCCAGCAGCCCCAGGTTCGGGGGGACCCAGTACTTC
d_call: TRBD1; j_call: TRBJ2-5; v_call: TRBV9; clone_size: .; cdr3_aa: CASSGTGVQETQYF; cdr3_nt: TGTGCCAGCAGCGGAACAGGGGTACAAGAGACCCAGTACTTC
d_call: .; j_call: TRBJ2-1; v_call: TRBV19; clone_size: .; cdr3_aa: CASSMRDSDNEQFF; cdr3_nt: TGTGCCAGTAGTATGAGGGATTCGGACAATGAGCAGTTCTTC
d_call: TRBD1; j_call: TRBJ2-5; v_call: TRBV28; clone_size: .; cdr3_aa: CASSLTGVVETQYF; cdr3_nt: TGTGCCAGCAGTTTAACAGGGGTCGTGGAGACCCAGTACTTC
d_call: .; j_call: TRBJ1-2; v_call: TRBV2; clone_size: once; cdr3_aa: CASSDLIGGVSYGYTF; cdr3_nt: TGTGCCAGCAGTGATTTAATAGGAGGAGTATCCTATGGCTACACCTTC
d_call: TRBD1; j_call: TRBJ2-1; v_call: TRBV7-6; clone_size: .; cdr3_aa: CASSFSRDSSYNEQFF; cdr3_nt: TGTGCCAGCAGCTTCTCCCGGGACAGCTCCTACAATGAGCAGTTCTTC
d_call: TRBD2; j_call: TRBJ2-6; v_call: TRBV28; clone_size: once; cdr3_aa: CASSDQTSGPFGANVLTF; cdr3_nt: TGTGCCAGCAGTGACCAGACTAGCGGGCCCTTTGGGGCCAACGTCCTGACTTTC
d_call: TRBD1; j_call: TRBJ1-1; v_call: TRBV28; clone_size: few; cdr3_aa: CATGTGGANTEAFF; cdr3_nt: TGTGCCACCGGGACAGGGGGCGCGAACACTGAAGCTTTCTTT
d_call: .; j_call: TRBJ1-4; v_call: TRBV7-2; clone_size: .; cdr3_aa: CASSLGPQKEKLFF; cdr3_nt: TGTGCCAGCAGCTTAGGGCCACAGAAGGAAAAACTGTTTTTT
d_call: TRBD2; j_call: TRBJ2-7; v_call: TRBV7-8; clone_size: .; cdr3_aa: CASSFPNSGSSYEQYF; cdr3_nt: TGTGCCAGCAGCTTCCCGAATAGCGGGAGCTCCTACGAGCAGTACTTC
d_call: .; j_call: TRBJ1-1; v_call: TRBV9; clone_size: few; cdr3_aa: CASSVGPDSEAFF; cdr3_nt: TGTGCCAGCAGCGTAGGACCGGACAGCGAAGCTTTCTTT
d_call: TRBD2; j_call: TRBJ2-1; v_call: TRBV4-1; clone_size: .; cdr3_aa: CASSQDPAGGPSSYNEQFF; cdr3_nt: TGCGCCAGCAGCCAAGATCCAGCGGGGGGCCCATCCTCCTACAATGAGCAGTTCTTC
d_call: TRBD1; j_call: TRBJ1-1; v_call: TRBV2; clone_size: once; cdr3_aa: CASSRTGEGEAFF; cdr3_nt: TGTGCCAGCAGTAGGACAGGGGAAGGTGAAGCTTTCTTT
d_call: .; j_call: TRBJ1-2; v_call: TRBV7-9; clone_size: .; cdr3_aa: CASSSEGGGGYGYTF; cdr3_nt: TGTGCCAGCAGCTCCGAAGGTGGGGGCGGCTATGGCTACACCTTC